The source of this T cell receptor (beta chain) is a study of blood T cell repertoires in COVID-19. Background on the study: The study drew acute and convalescent COVID-19 samples from the United States, Italy and Spain. The cDNA or gDNA used as material had been derived from T cells, B-cell-depleted T cells, or PBMCs.

This CDR3 is built from 19 residues. CDR1 and CDR2 (germline): PRHDT, FYEKMQ (reference sequence). The V end was cut by 3 bases, the J end by 1 base, with 22 bases between. Original data processing: Reference gene primers were amplified, and this amplification served to estimate nucleated cell counts. Generated by immunoSEQ multiplex PCR, the TCRdb table keeps only in-frame clones and is missing some. D and trimming come from the DNA, and the V and J calls and clone size come from that table. The sample yields 310,000 or so clones, 85% to 90% seen once. This TCR derives from a woman aged 45 to 65 with active or convalescent COVID-19. The J gene is TRBJ1-5, the V gene TRBV13; a possible D gene is TRBD1 (6 bases). Input material: peripheral blood. CDR3 coding DNA: TGTGCCAGCAGCTTGGAAAGTTTAGGGGGTGAAGTGAGCAATCAGCCCCAGCATTTT. This sequence encodes CASSLESLGGEVSNQPQHF. Based on the CDR3 plus reference TRBV13 and TRBJ1-5, the full variable domain is AAGVIQSPRHLIKEKRETATLKCYPIPRHDTVYWYQQGPGQDPQFLISFYEKMQSDKGSIPDRFSAQQFSDYHSELNMSSLELGDSALYFCASSLESLGGEVSNQPQHFGDGTRLSIL.